The 8 T cell receptor beta chains given below trace back to one sample, sequenced in a study of blood T cell repertoires in COVID-19. Here immunoSEQ multiplex PCR was the method, and the copy in TCRdb shows in-frame clones only, minus some. The sample has 190,000 or so clones; about nine tenths are singletons. The material sequenced was PBMCs or T cells enriched from blood (not recorded which). The receptor source for this set is a man aged 18 to 30 with acute COVID-19.

This rearrangement joins TRBV25-1 to TRBJ2-2; TRBD2 matches 12 bases. Trimming took 2 bases from V and 4 from J; bases not matched to a gene: 2. The CDR3 runs to 16 residues. Germline V gives CDR1 MGHDK, CDR2 SYGVNS. The chain's CDR3 is CASSERTSGITGELFF. DNA of the CDR3: TGTGCCAGCAGTGAAAGGACTAGCGGGATCACCGGGGAGCTGTTTTTT.

The V gene is TRBV11-2, the J gene TRBJ2-3; TRBD2 matches at 8 bases. This CDR3 has 18 residues. Losses at the gene ends were 1 base for V and 2 bases for J; bases not matched to a gene: 11. Germline CDR1 reads SGHAT; CDR2 reads FQNNGV. Here the CDR3 DNA reads TGTGCCAGCAGCTTAGCGCCGACTAGCGTCTCACTCACAGATACGCAGTATTTT. Residues: CASSLAPTSVSLTDTQYF.

The chain combines TRBV25-1 with TRBJ1-2; D uncertain. CDR3 length: 15 residues. Germline V lookup: CDR1 MGHDK, CDR2 SYGVNS. V gave up 1 base and J gave up 1 base, with 10 bases separating them. The CDR3 region is CASSESGGYNYGYTF. In DNA form, the CDR3 reads TGTGCCAGCAGTGAATCGGGAGGATATAACTATGGCTACACCTTC.

CDR3 sequence: CASSLVAGLGNSPLHF. The DNA for the CDR3 is TGTGCCAGCAGCTTGGTTGCGGGGCTCGGGAATTCACCCCTCCACTTT. The chain carries TRBV5-8 and TRBJ1-6; weak D call: TRBD1 (5 bases). CDR1 is SGHTS, CDR2 YDEGEE, per germline. V dropped 0 bases and J dropped 7 bases, with 14 bases sitting between them. The CDR3 has 16 residues. The full variable domain, rest sourced from reference TRBV5-8 and TRBJ1-6, is EAGVTQSPTHLIKTRGQQATLRCSPISGHTSVYWYQQALGLGLQFLLWYDEGEERNRGNFPPRFSGRQFPNYSSELNVNALELEDSALYLCASSLVAGLGNSPLHFGNGTRLTVT.

In its sample, this clone was seen once. The chain employs TRBV29-1 and TRBJ2-3; 10 bases agree with TRBD2. The V and J ends lost 6 bases and 5 bases, in that order; junction bases with no gene match: 11. Germline V gene data show CDR1 as SQVTM and CDR2 as ANQGSEA. This CDR3 contains 15 residues. CDR3 DNA sequence: TGCAGCGTGGTAGGACTAGCGGAGACGGGAGATACGCAGTATTTT. The encoded protein is CSVVGLAETGDTQYF.

The gene calls are TRBV19 and TRBJ1-5, with D possibly TRBD1 on 6 matching bases. With 5 bases removed from V and 6 bases from J, the gap between germline ends came to 11 bases. There are 13 residues in the CDR3. Germline CDR1 reads LNHDA; CDR2 reads SQIVND (reference sequence). In DNA form, the CDR3 reads TGTGCCAGTAGTCGGGACATCTTTCAGCCCCAGCATTTT. It codes for CASSRDIFQPQHF.

This chain uses TRBV13 with TRBJ2-7; maybe TRBD1 (6 bases). The CDR3 has 14 residues. V lost 1 base and J lost 3, with 10 bases in between. Germline values: CDR1 PRHDT, CDR2 FYEKMQ (reference sequence). The chain's CDR3 is CASSLAGVFYEQYF. CDR3 nucleotide sequence: TGTGCCAGCAGCTTAGCAGGGGTCTTCTACGAGCAGTACTTC.

This clone showed up just once. The V gene is TRBV28, the J gene TRBJ1-6, with a weak D call TRBD1 (5 bases). CDR3 length: 15 amino acids. Deletions cut 7 bases from V and 7 bases from J, with 17 bases between. The germline V gene encodes CDR1 MDHEN and CDR2 SYDVKM. CDR3 coding DNA: TGTGCCAGCATTTCCGCCGGGACTGTAAATTCACCCCTCCACTTT. Residues: CASISAGTVNSPLHF.